This T cell receptor (beta chain) was documented in a study of blood T cell repertoires in COVID-19. Study-wide context: Spain, Italy and the United States supplied samples that represented acute and convalescent COVID-19. Nucleic acid was either cDNA or gDNA, and it came from T cells, B-cell-depleted T cells, or PBMCs.

The junction had 12 bases not matched to a gene; V was cut back by 1 base and J by 1 base. This CDR3 spans 18 amino acids. From germline, CDR1 is MDHEN and CDR2 SYDVKM. Per the original data handling: It was from reference gene primer amplification that nucleated cell counts were estimated. Produced via immunoSEQ multiplex PCR; TCRdb's table is partial and in-frame only. Clonal size and the V and J genes are those of that table, whereas D and trimming came from the DNA. This table has 95,000 to 110,000 clones, about 89% appearing once. This receptor was taken from a woman aged 30 to 39 with acute or convalescent COVID-19. This rearrangement joins TRBV28 to TRBJ1-1; TRBD1 agrees at 7 bases. The source material was peripheral blood. Written as DNA, the CDR3 is TGTGCCAGCAGTTTATCAAACCCCTTTGACAGGGAGAACACTGAAGCTTTCTTT. This translates into CASSLSNPFDRENTEAFF.